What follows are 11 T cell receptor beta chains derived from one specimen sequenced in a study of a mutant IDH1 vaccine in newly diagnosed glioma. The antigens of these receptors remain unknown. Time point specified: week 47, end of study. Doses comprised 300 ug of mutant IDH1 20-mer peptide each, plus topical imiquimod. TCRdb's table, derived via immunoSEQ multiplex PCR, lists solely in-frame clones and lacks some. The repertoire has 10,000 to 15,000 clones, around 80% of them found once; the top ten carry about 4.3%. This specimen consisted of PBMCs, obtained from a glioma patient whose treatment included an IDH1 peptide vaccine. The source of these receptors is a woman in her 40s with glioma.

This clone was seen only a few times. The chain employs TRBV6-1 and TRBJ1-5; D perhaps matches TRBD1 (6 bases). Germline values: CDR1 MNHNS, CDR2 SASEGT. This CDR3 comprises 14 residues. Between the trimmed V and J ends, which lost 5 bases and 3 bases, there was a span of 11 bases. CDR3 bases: TGTGCCAGCAGTTTTACAGGGTACAATCAGCCCCAGCATTTT. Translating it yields CASSFTGYNQPQHF.

CDR3 sequence reads: CASSHLTGVGGANVLTF. CDR3 coding DNA: TGCGCCAGCAGCCACTTGACAGGGGTGGGGGGGGCCAACGTCCTGACTTTC. The chain couples TRBV4-1 to TRBJ2-6, with TRBD1 identical over 8 bases. V lost 3 bases, J lost 4 bases, and 8 bases stayed unmatched. CDR3 length equals 17 residues. Germline V gene data show CDR1 as MGHRA and CDR2 as YSYEKL.

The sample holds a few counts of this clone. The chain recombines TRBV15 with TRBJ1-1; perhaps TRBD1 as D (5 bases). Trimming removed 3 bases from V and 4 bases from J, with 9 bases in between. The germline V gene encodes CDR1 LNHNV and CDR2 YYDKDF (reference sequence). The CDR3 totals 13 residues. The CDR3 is CATSRDIFTEAFF. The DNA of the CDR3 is TGTGCCACCAGCAGGGACATCTTCACTGAAGCTTTCTTT. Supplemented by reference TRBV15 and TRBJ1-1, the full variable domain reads DAMVIQNPRYQVTQFGKPVTLSCSQTLNHNVMYWYQQKSSQAPKLLFHYYDKDFNNEADTPDNFQSRRPNTSFCFLDIRSPGLGDTAMYLCATSRDIFTEAFFGQGTRLTVV.

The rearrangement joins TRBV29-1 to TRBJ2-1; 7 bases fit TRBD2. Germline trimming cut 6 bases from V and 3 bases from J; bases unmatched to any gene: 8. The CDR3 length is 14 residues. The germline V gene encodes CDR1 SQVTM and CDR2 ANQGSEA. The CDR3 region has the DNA TGCAGCGTGGGGGGAGGGCCGGGCTACAATGAGCAGTTCTTC. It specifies CSVGGGPGYNEQFF.

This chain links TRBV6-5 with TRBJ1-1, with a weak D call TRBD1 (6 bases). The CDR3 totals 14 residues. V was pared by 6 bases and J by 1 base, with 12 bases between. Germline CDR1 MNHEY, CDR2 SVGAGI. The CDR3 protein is CASSLDRANTEAFF. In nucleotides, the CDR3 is TGTGCCAGCAGCCTGGACAGAGCGAACACTGAAGCTTTCTTT.

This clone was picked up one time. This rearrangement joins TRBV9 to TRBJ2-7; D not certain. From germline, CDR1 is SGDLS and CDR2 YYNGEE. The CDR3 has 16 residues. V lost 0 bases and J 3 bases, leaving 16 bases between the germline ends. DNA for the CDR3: TGTGCCAGCAGCGTAGATCCAAGGCCTGGGAACTACGAGCAGTACTTC. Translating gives CASSVDPRPGNYEQYF.

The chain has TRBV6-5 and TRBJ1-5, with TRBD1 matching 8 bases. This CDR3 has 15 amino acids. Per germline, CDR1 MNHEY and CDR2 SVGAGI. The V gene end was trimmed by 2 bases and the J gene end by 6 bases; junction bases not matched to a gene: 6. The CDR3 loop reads CASSYGQGARQPQHF. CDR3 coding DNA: TGTGCCAGCAGTTACGGCCAGGGGGCGCGTCAGCCCCAGCATTTT.

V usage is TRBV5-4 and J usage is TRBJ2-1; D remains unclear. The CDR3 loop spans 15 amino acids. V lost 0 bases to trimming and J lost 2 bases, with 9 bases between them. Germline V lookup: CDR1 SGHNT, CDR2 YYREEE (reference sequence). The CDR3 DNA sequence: TGTGCCAGCAGCTTGGATGGTGGGGCCTACAATGAGCAGTTCTTC. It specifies CASSLDGGAYNEQFF.

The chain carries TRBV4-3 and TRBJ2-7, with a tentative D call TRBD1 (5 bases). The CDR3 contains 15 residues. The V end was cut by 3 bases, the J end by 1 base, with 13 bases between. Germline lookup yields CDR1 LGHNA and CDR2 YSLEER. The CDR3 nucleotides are TGCGCCAGCAGCCACGACCTGACAGCATCCTACGAGCAGTACTTC. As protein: CASSHDLTASYEQYF.

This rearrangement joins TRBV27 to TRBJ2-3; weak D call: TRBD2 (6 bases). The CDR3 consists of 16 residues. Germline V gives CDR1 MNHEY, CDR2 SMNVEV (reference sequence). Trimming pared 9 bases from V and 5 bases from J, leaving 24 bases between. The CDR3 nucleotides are TGTGCCAGTAGCATAAAGGCTCCGGGAGTGATAGATACGCAGTATTTT. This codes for CASSIKAPGVIDTQYF.

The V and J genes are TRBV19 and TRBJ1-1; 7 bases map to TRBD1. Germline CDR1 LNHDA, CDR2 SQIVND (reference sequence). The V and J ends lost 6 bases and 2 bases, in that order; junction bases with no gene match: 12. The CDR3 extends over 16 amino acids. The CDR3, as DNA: TGTGCCAGTAGCCGATACAAAGGGACAGCAAACACTGAAGCTTTCTTT. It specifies CASSRYKGTANTEAFF.